A single sample is the source of the 4 T cell receptor beta chains below, sequenced in a study of beta chain features in type 1 diabetes. cDNA synthesis used the whole RNA isolate, giving expressed TCRB sequences. The assay was immunoSEQ multiplex PCR, and TCRdb's table has in-frame clones only and misses some. The sample has hundreds of thousands of clones; approximately 70% are singletons. The sequencing sample was made of naive CD4+ T cells from blood. Receptor source: a man aged 25-40 years in good health.

V is TRBV9 and J is TRBJ2-3, with TRBD2 matching 7 bases. Per germline, CDR1 SGDLS and CDR2 YYNGEE. The CDR3 is made up of 16 amino acids. V lost 2 bases and J lost 5; bases outside the gene matches: 11. The CDR3 is CASSVLEGGPRDTQYF. The CDR3 coding sequence is TGTGCCAGCAGCGTGTTAGAGGGAGGGCCAAGAGATACGCAGTATTTT.

For this clone: The same CDR3 arises from other DNA sequences in this sample as well. The chain is built from TRBV30 and TRBJ1-1, with D tentatively TRBD1 (5 bases). Looked up from germline, CDR1 is GTSNPN and CDR2 is SVGIG (reference sequence). The CDR3 is 13 amino acids. Trimming removed 0 bases from V and 5 bases from J, with 10 bases in between. CDR3 protein: CAWSVRRGTEAFF. The CDR3 DNA sequence: TGTGCCTGGAGTGTACGAAGGGGAACTGAAGCTTTCTTT.

CDR3 amino acids: CSVEEGPGTQYF. CDR3 bases: TGCAGCGTTGAAGAGGGACCGGGGACCCAGTACTTC. The V and J genes are TRBV29-1 and TRBJ2-5, with D perhaps assigned TRBD1 or TRBD2 (5 bases each). The CDR3 totals 12 residues. Germline CDR1 SQVTM, CDR2 ANQGSEA. V was shortened by 0 bases and J by 7 bases, with 9 bases between the two germline ends.

CDR3 amino acids: CSVGGQDTEAFF. The CDR3 DNA reads as TGCAGCGTTGGGGGACAGGACACTGAAGCTTTCTTT. The rearrangement joins TRBV29-1 to TRBJ1-1; 8 nucleotides match TRBD1. The CDR3 has 12 amino acids. Germline CDR1 reads SQVTM; CDR2 reads ANQGSEA. V gave up 4 bases and J gave up 3 bases; unmatched junction bases: 1.